This TCR beta chain is from a study of T cells in Graves' hyperthyroidism and ophthalmopathy. V was trimmed by 7 bases and J by 3 bases, leaving 16 bases between them. The CDR3 spans 15 residues. The sample holds many counts of this clonotype. Amplified TCR beta CDR3 regions came from RNA transcripts. When the TCR CDR3 underwent first-round RT-PCR, the HTBI primer set was used. TCRdb passed the multiplex PCR reads through MiXCR, listing each CDR3 protein once. The sample lists nearly 600,000 distinct CDR3 sequences, about 14% seen once, with 5.8% in the top ten. The chain carries TRBV12-3 or TRBV12-4 and TRBJ2-1; weak D call: TRBD1 (6 bases). The origin of this receptor is a woman under 40 with Graves' hyperthyroidism that later progressed to Graves' ophthalmopathy. The source material was blood. The CDR3 spells CASTPPGHGYNEQFF. The CDR3 DNA is TGTGCCAGCACTCCTCCGGGACACGGCTACAATGAGCAGTTCTTC.